This TCR beta chain was documented in a study of blood T cell repertoires in COVID-19. Study context: COVID-19 samples, acute and convalescent, were from the United States, Italy and Spain.

Authors' analysis steps: Using reference gene primer amplification, nucleated cell counts were estimated. Repertoires were generated with immunoSEQ multiplex PCR, while TCRdb's copy carries only in-frame clones and drops some. For V, J and clone size, that table is used; D and trimming come from the DNA. The profile shows approximately 220,000 clones, 83% of them singletons. Participants spanned ages roughly 18 to 90 years and resided in 20 to 30 US areas. Clinical histories supplied by participants themselves formed the basis of cohort assignment. The V and J ends lost 5 bases and 6 bases, in that order; junction bases with no gene match: 3. The CDR3 length is 12 residues.

The gene calls are TRBV12-3 or TRBV12-4 and TRBJ2-7, with 8 bases matching TRBD1. The sequencing input was PBMCs or T cells enriched from blood (not recorded which). The sequence was collected from a woman in her 40s who had been exposed to COVID-19. The CDR3 loop reads CASSRTGFEQYF. The CDR3, as DNA: TGTGCCAGCAGTCGGACAGGGTTCGAGCAGTACTTC.